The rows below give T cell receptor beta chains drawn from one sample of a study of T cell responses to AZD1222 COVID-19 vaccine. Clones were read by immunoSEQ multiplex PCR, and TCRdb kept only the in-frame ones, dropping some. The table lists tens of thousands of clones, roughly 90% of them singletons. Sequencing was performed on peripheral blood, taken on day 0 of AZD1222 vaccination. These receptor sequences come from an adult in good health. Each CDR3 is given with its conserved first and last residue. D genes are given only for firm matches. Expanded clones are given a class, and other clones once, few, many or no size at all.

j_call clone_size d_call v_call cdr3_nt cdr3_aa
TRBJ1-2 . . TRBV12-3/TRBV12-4 TGTGCCAGCAGCCCGAGTGTGGGGGAGGGCTACACCTTC CASSPSVGEGYTF
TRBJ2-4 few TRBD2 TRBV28 TGTGCCAGCAGTCAGCCGTCGGGGACTAGCGGGAGGTGGGGCAAAAACATTCAGTACTTC CASSQPSGTSGRWGKNIQYF
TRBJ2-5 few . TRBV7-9 TGTGCCAGCAGCCGAGGTGGCCTTGAGACCCAGTACTTC CASSRGGLETQYF
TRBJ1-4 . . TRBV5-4 TGTGCCAGCAGCTTGGGACAGTCTAATGAAAAACTGTTTTTT CASSLGQSNEKLFF
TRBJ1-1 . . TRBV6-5 TGTGCCAGCAGTCTACAGGACGTCGCCACTGAAGCTTTCTTT CASSLQDVATEAFF
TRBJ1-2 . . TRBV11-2 TGTGCCAGCAGCTTAGTATCGGGGAATGGCTACACCTTC CASSLVSGNGYTF
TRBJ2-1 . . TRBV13 TGTGCCAGCAGCTTAAGACGGAGCTCGGGTGAGCAGTTCTTC CASSLRRSSGEQFF
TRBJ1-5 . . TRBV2 TGTGCCAGCAGAGGGCAGCGGACCAATCAGCCCCAGCATTTT CASRGQRTNQPQHF
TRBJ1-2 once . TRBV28 TGTGCCAGCACCTTGGGAGGTCAAGGGGGCTACACCTTC CASTLGGQGGYTF
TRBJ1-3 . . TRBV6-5 TGTGCCAGCAATTCACGGGGGGCTGGAAACACCATATATTTT CASNSRGAGNTIYF
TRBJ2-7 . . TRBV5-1 TGCGCCAGCAGCTTGGTAAGCGGCGGTCCCTACGAGCAGTACTTC CASSLVSGGPYEQYF
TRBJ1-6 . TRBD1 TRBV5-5 TGTGCCAGCAGCTTGGCCCAGGGGGTAGGGGCCCTCCACTTT CASSLAQGVGALHF
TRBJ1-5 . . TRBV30 TGTGCCTGGAGTATTACGGGATTTAGCAATCAGCCCCAGCATTTT CAWSITGFSNQPQHF
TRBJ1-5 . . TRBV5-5 TGTGCCAGCAGTGGCCTGGGGACCACGGATAGCAATCAGCCCCAGCATTTT CASSGLGTTDSNQPQHF
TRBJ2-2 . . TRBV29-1 TGCAGCGTTGACTCTGGTTCCGGGGAGCTGTTTTTT CSVDSGSGELFF
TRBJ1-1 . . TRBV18 TGTGCCAGCTCACCTGCTCAGGTAGCGAACACTGAAGCTTTCTTT CASSPAQVANTEAFF
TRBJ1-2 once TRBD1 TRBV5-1 TGCGCCAGCAGCTCGGGACAGGGCTATGGCTACACCTTC CASSSGQGYGYTF
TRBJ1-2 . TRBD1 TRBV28 TGTGCCAGCCGGGACAGTGGCGGCTACACCTTC CASRDSGGYTF
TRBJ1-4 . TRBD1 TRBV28 TGTGCCAGCAGTTTAAACAGGGGAAAACTGTTTTTT CASSLNRGKLFF
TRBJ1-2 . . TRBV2 TGTGCCAGCAGTGGCAGGGCGGGTGGCTACACCTTC CASSGRAGGYTF
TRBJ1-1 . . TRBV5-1 TGCGCCAGCAGCTTGATAGCAATGAACACTGAAGCTTTCTTT CASSLIAMNTEAFF
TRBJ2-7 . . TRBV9 TGTGCCAGCAGCGTTGGTTGGTCGGGGAGCGAGCAGTACTTC CASSVGWSGSEQYF
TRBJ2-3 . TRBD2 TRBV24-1 TGTGCCACCTCGACTAGCGGGCCGACAGATACGCAGTATTTT CATSTSGPTDTQYF
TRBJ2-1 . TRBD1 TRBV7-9 TGTGCCAGCAGCCTTGGGACAGGAGCTTCGAATGAGCAGTTCTTC CASSLGTGASNEQFF
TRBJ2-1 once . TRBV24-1 TGTGCCACCAGTGATTTTGGCAATGAGCAGTTCTTC CATSDFGNEQFF
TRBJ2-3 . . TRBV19 TGTGCCAGTAGTACCCTAGGCACAGATACGCAGTATTTT CASSTLGTDTQYF
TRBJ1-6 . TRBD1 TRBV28 TGTGCCAGCAGTTTAGAGAGACAGGGTCTGGTCCTCCACTTT CASSLERQGLVLHF
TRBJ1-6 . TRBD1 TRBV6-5 TGTGCCAGCAGCAAAACCAGGGACAGTAGTTCACCCCTCCACTTT CASSKTRDSSSPLHF
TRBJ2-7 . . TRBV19 TGTGCCAGTAGTCGGGGTTTTGGCAGGGGGGCCTACGAGCAGTACTTC CASSRGFGRGAYEQYF
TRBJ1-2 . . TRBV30 TGTGCCTGGACGGGGCGGGTGGACTATGGCTACACCTTC CAWTGRVDYGYTF
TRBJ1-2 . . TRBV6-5 TGTGCCAGCGGAGAGGAGACACTATCCTCTTATGGCTACACCTTC CASGEETLSSYGYTF
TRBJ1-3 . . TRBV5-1 TGCGCCAGCAGCTTGGAGGGATCTGGAAACACCATATATTTT CASSLEGSGNTIYF
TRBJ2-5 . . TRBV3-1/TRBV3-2 TGTGCCAGCAGCCAGCGGGGACCCGATCAAGAGACCCAGTACTTC CASSQRGPDQETQYF
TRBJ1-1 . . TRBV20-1 TGCAGTGCACCCCGGAACACTGAAGCTTTCTTT CSAPRNTEAFF
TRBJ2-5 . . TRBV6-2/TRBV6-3 TGTGCCAGCAGTTATATAAGAAGAACTATGCAAGAGACCCAGTACTTC CASSYIRRTMQETQYF
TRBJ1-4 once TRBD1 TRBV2 TGTGCCAGCACTGACAGGGTAGGCGAAAAACTGTTTTTT CASTDRVGEKLFF
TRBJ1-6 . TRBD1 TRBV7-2 TGTGCCAGCAGCTTGGGGAGACAGGGCGTGCGGTTTAATTCACCCCTCCACTTT CASSLGRQGVRFNSPLHF
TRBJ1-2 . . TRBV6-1 TGTGCCAGCAGTGAAGGTCTGAACGCTAACTATGGCTACACCTTC CASSEGLNANYGYTF
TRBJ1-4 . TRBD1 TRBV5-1 TGCGCCAGCAGCTTACAGGGGTCTGAAAAACTGTTTTTT CASSLQGSEKLFF
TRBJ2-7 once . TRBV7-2 TGTGCCAGCAGCGGAATGACAGCCTCCTACGAGCAGTACTTC CASSGMTASYEQYF
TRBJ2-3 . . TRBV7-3 TGTGCCAGCAGCTTAATCGGGCAGGGACCAGATACGCAGTATTTT CASSLIGQGPDTQYF